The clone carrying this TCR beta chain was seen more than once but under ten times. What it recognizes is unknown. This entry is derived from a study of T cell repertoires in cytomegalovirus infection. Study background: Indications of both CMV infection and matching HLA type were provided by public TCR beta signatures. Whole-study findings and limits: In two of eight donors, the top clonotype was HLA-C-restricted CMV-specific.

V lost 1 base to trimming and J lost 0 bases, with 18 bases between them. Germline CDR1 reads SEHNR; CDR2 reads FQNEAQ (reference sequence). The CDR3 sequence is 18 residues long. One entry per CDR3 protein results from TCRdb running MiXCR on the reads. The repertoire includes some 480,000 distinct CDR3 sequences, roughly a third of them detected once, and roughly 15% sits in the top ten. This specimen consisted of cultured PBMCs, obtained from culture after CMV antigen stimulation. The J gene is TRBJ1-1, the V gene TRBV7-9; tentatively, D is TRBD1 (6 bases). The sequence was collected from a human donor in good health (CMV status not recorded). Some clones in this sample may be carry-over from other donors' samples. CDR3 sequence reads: CASSLEVGGPGMNTEAFF. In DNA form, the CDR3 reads TGTGCCAGCAGCTTAGAGGTTGGGGGCCCGGGCATGAACACTGAAGCTTTCTTT.